This T cell receptor beta chain was recovered during a study of shared clonotypes between healthy human individuals. Ten immunoSEQ deep assay plates held the unsorted PBMC DNA. How the authors handled the data: Without quality scores, immunoSEQ junctional reads could not be filtered like full-length reads. Using immunoSEQ multiplex PCR, the repertoire was profiled, and TCRdb retains in-frame clones only, with some absent. V and J calls and clone size are copied from that table; D and trimming were computed from the DNA. Of roughly 500,000 clones detected, approximately 82% appear once; the ten largest clones hold about 12%. Genomic DNA for unsorted samples, which was extracted with the QIAamp DNA Blood Mini kit, came from 85 million to 90 million PBMCs. In its sample, this clone was seen a few times. The germline V gene encodes CDR1 MGHRA and CDR2 YSYEKL. The CDR3 is 15 amino acids. V gave up 0 bases and J gave up 2 bases, with 8 bases separating them.

The chain is built from TRBV4-1 and TRBJ2-1, with D uncertain. Sequencing was performed on PBMCs. The clonotype was recovered from a woman aged 40 to 49 in good health. Some clones in this sample may be carry-over from other donors' samples. The CDR3 DNA is TGCGCCAGCAGCCAAGACGGTCGGCCCTACAATGAGCAGTTCTTC. The encoded protein is CASSQDGRPYNEQFF.